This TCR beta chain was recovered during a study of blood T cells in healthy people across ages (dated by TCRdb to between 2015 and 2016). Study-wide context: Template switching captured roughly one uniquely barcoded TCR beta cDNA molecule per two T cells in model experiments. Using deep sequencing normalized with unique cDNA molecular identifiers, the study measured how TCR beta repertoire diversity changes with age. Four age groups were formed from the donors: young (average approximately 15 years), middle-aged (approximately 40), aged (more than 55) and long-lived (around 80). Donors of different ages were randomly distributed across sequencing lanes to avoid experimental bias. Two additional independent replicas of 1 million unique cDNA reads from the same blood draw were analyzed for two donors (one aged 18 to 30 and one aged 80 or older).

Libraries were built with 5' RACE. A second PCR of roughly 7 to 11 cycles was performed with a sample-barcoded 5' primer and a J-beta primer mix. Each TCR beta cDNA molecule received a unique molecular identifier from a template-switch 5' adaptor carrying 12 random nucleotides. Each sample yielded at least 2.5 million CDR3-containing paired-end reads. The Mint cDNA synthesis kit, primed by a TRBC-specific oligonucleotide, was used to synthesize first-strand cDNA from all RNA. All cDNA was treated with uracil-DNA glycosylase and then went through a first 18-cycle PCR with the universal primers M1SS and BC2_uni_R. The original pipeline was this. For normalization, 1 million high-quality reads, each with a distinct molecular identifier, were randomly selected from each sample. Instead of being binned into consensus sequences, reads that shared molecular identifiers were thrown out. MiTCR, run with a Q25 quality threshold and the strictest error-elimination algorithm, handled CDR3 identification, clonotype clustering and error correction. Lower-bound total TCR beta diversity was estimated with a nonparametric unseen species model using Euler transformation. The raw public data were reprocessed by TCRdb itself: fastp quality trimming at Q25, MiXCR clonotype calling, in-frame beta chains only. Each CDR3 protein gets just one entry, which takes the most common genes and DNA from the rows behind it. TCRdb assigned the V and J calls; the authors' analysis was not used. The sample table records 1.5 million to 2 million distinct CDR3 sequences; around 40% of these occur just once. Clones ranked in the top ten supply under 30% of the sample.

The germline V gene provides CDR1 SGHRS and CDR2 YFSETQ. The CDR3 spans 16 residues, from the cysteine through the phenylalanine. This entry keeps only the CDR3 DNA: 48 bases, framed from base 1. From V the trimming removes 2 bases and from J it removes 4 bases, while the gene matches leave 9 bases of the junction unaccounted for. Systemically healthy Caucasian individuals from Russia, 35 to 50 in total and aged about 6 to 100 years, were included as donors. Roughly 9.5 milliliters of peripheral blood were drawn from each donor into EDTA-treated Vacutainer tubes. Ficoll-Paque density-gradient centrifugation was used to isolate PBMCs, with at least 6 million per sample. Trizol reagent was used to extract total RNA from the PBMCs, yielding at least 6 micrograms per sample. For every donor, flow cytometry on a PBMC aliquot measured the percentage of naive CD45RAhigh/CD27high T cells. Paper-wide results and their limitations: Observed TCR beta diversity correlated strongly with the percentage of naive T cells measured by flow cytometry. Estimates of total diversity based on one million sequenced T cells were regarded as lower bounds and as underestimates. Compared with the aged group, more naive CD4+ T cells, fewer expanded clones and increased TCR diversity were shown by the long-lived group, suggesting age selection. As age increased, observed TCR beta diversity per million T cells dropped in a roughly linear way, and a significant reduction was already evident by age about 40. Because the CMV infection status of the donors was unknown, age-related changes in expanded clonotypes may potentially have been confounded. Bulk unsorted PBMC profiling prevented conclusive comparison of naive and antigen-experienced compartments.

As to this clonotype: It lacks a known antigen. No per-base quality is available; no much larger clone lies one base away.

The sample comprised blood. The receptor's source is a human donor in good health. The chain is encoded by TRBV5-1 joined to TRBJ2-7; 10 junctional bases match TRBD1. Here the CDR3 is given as CASSFEVPGQGYEQYF. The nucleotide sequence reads TGCGCCAGCAGCTTTGAGGTTCCGGGACAGGGGTACGAGCAGTACTTC.